The 8 T cell receptor beta chains below were found in one sample sequenced in a study of T cells in Graves' hyperthyroidism and ophthalmopathy. There were TCR beta CDR3 regions amplified from RNA transcripts. TCR CDR3 underwent first-round RT-PCR with the HTBI primer set. One entry per CDR3 protein results from TCRdb running MiXCR on the multiplex PCR reads. Of roughly 720,000 distinct CDR3 sequences listed, approximately 15% were seen once; the top ten hold around 15%. Sequencing was done on a sample of blood. The receptors shown here come from a man in his fifties with Graves' hyperthyroidism.

The chain joins TRBV19 to TRBJ2-1; 10 nucleotides line up with TRBD2. Germline-derived CDR1 and CDR2 are LNHDA and SQIVND (reference sequence). The J segment lost 5 bases and the V segment lost 0 bases, leaving 4 bases of the junction unmatched. The CDR3 has 16 amino acids. The CDR3 reads CASSIDGLAVDNEQFF. Here the CDR3 DNA reads TGTGCCAGTAGTATAGATGGACTAGCGGTCGACAATGAGCAGTTCTTC.

The rearrangement uses TRBV18 and TRBJ2-1; 9 bases agree with TRBD2. The germline CDR1 and CDR2 sequences are KGHSH and LQKENI. Losses at the gene ends were 1 base for V and 5 bases for J; bases not matched to a gene: 3. The length of the CDR3 is 15 residues. CDR3 protein: CASSPRREGNNEQFF. CDR3 DNA: TGTGCCAGCTCACCACGGCGGGAGGGGAACAATGAGCAGTTCTTC.

The V gene is TRBV28, the J gene TRBJ2-2, with a tentative D call TRBD1 (5 bases). Trimming removed 11 bases from V and 1 base from J, with 17 bases in between. Germline V gene data show CDR1 as MDHEN and CDR2 as SYDVKM. This CDR3 is 15 amino acids long. Here the CDR3 DNA reads TGTGCCGGATCGGACGGACACAAGAACACCGGGGAGCTGTTTTTT. Translating gives CAGSDGHKNTGELFF. The whole variable domain, remainder taken from reference TRBV28 and TRBJ2-2, is DVKVTQSSRYLVKRTGEKVFLECVQDMDHENMFWYRQDPGLGLRLIYFSYDVKMKEKGDIPEGYSVSREKKERFSLILESASTNQTSMYLCAGSDGHKNTGELFFGEGSRLTVL.

This clonotype was counted a few times. The gene calls are TRBV6-2 or TRBV6-3 and TRBJ2-7; maybe TRBD1 (5 bases). Germline V gene sequence: CDR1 MNHEY, CDR2 SVGEGT. Trimming pared 0 bases from V and 6 bases from J, leaving 12 bases between. This CDR3 comprises 14 residues. This CDR3 is CASSYSQLTGEQYF. For the CDR3, the DNA is TGTGCCAGCAGTTACTCTCAACTCACAGGCGAGCAGTACTTC.

This clonotype has a handful of counts. The J gene is TRBJ1-1, the V gene TRBV4-1, with no clear D. Germline V gives CDR1 MGHRA, CDR2 YSYEKL. Trimming shortened V by 4 bases and J by 7 bases, and 13 bases separated the two germline ends. The CDR3 spans 13 residues. Here the CDR3 reads CASSPLTEIEAFF. In nucleotides, the CDR3 is TGCGCCAGCAGCCCCTTGACCGAAATTGAAGCTTTCTTT.

For this clonotype: One junction end disagrees with the germline gene, perhaps due to a read error. The rearrangement joins TRBV18 to TRBJ1-1; D possibly corresponds to TRBD1 (5 bases). The germline CDR1 and CDR2 sequences are KGHSH and LQKENI. The CDR3 covers 13 residues. The chain's CDR3 is CTSSQGQNTEAFF. Written as DNA, the CDR3 is TGTACCAGCTCCCAGGGTCAGAACACTGAAGCTTTCTTT.

The table lists this clonotype with a count of one. The V gene is TRBV9, the J gene TRBJ2-2, with 7 nucleotides matching TRBD1. Trimming removed 3 bases from V and 4 bases from J; junction bases left unmatched: 6. Per the germline V gene, CDR1 is SGDLS and CDR2 is YYNGEE. This CDR3 comprises 15 residues. CDR3 residues: CASSALDRATGELFF. In DNA form, the CDR3 reads TGTGCCAGCAGCGCGTTAGACAGGGCCACCGGGGAGCTGTTTTTT.

This clonotype has only a few counts. The V call is TRBV20-1, the J call TRBJ2-3; D unclear. This CDR3 comprises 14 residues. V lost 3 bases and J 0 bases, leaving 10 bases between the germline ends. Germline V gives CDR1 DFQATT, CDR2 SNEGSKA (reference sequence). The CDR3 coding sequence is TGCAGTGCTAGTAGGCCGAAAAGCACAGATACGCAGTATTTT. As protein: CSASRPKSTDTQYF.